These 18 T cell receptor beta chains originate from one sample sequenced in a study of blood T cell repertoires in COVID-19. Measured with immunoSEQ multiplex PCR; TCRdb has only the in-frame clones, and not every one. This sample has about 120,000 clones, with approximately 83% found just once. The sequencing input was peripheral blood. The source of these receptors is a woman between 65 and 79 years old with acute or convalescent COVID-19.

The chain is built from TRBV5-6 and TRBJ2-7, with a possible D match to TRBD1 (5 bases). Germline values: CDR1 SGHDT, CDR2 YYEEEE. Trimming left V 1 base short and J 6 bases short, with 17 bases between. The CDR3 is 15 amino acids. The DNA of the CDR3 is TGTGCCAGCAGCTTGCGAACAGGATCGCTCGGCGAGCAGTACTTC. This translates into CASSLRTGSLGEQYF.

The chain recombines TRBV14 with TRBJ1-3, with D unclear. The germline gives CDR1 SGHDN, CDR2 FVKESK. With 0 bases removed from V and 1 base from J, the gap between germline ends came to 7 bases. The length of the CDR3 is 15 residues. CDR3: CASSQDPGSGNTIYF. The CDR3 bases are TGTGCCAGCAGCCAAGATCCGGGATCTGGAAACACCATATATTTT.

The CDR3 DNA follows: TGTGCCAGTAGTATCCCCGGGGGAGGTGGCGAGCAGTACTTC. It translates to CASSIPGGGGEQYF. The chain links TRBV19 to TRBJ2-7; possibly TRBD2 for D (6 bases). The CDR3 length is 14 residues. Germline CDR1 is LNHDA and CDR2 is SQIVND (reference sequence). V was cut by 3 bases and J by 6 bases, with 15 bases left in between. Looking up the rest from reference TRBV19 and TRBJ2-7 gives the full variable domain: DGGITQSPKYLFRKEGQNVTLSCEQNLNHDAMYWYRQDPGQGLRLIYYSQIVNDFQKGDIAEGYSVSREKKESFPLTVTSAQKNPTAFYLCASSIPGGGGEQYFGPGTRLTVT.

The chain is built from TRBV27 and TRBJ1-1; TRBD1 matches at 8 bases. V was clipped by 2 bases and J by 1 base; unmatched bases: 6. This CDR3 is built from 16 residues. CDR1 MNHEY and CDR2 SMNVEV come from the germline V gene (reference sequence). CDR3 sequence: CASSLGQGAGNTEAFF. The DNA for the CDR3 is TGTGCCAGCAGTTTAGGCCAGGGGGCGGGGAACACTGAAGCTTTCTTT.

V is TRBV20-1 and J is TRBJ1-1; D possibly corresponds to TRBD1 (5 bases). This CDR3 has 11 amino acids. V was trimmed by 8 bases and J by 1 base, leaving 8 bases between them. Germline V CDR1 and CDR2: DFQATT, SNEGSKA (reference sequence). The CDR3 nucleotides are TGCAGTACGACAGAGAACACTGAAGCTTTCTTT. Translating it yields CSTTENTEAFF.

This chain connects TRBV5-1 to TRBJ2-7, with 8 bases matching TRBD1. From germline, CDR1 is SGHRS and CDR2 YFSETQ. This CDR3 spans 14 amino acids. J gave up 2 bases and V 2 bases, and 3 bases lay outside the gene matches. The chain's CDR3 is CASSFGTGTYEQYF. The CDR3, as DNA: TGCGCCAGCAGCTTCGGGACAGGAACCTACGAGCAGTACTTC. The variable domain in full, with the rest retrieved from reference TRBV5-1 and TRBJ2-7, is KAGVTQTPRYLIKTRGQQVTLSCSPISGHRSVSWYQQTPGQGLQFLFEYFSETQRNKGNFPGRFSGRQFSNSRSEMNVSTLELGDSALYLCASSFGTGTYEQYFGPGTRLTVT.

The chain has TRBV11-2 and TRBJ2-1; D is perhaps TRBD2 (7 bases). Per germline, CDR1 SGHAT and CDR2 FQNNGV. The CDR3 length is 15 residues. The V end lost 3 bases, the J end lost 5 bases, and 14 bases lay between the germline ends. The CDR3 reads CASSFEGGANNEQFF. CDR3 nucleotide sequence: TGTGCCAGCAGCTTTGAGGGGGGGGCCAACAATGAGCAGTTCTTC.

V gene TRBV6-5 combines with J gene TRBJ2-5; the D is unclear. The CDR3 is 15 amino acids. The germline gives CDR1 MNHEY, CDR2 SVGAGI. The V and J ends lost 7 bases and 2 bases respectively, with 17 bases between them. The DNA for the CDR3 is TGTGCCAGCACCGCCGGTTGGGCCGCTCAAGAGACCCAGTACTTC. Residues: CASTAGWAAQETQYF.

This clone was picked up a small number of times. The gene calls are TRBV7-3 and TRBJ2-5, with 8 nucleotides matching TRBD2. CDR3 size: 15 residues. Germline trimming cut 5 bases from V and 5 bases from J; bases unmatched to any gene: 10. Germline V gene data show CDR1 as SGHTA and CDR2 as FQGTGA. The CDR3 nucleotides read TGTGCCAGCAGCGATCTCCCGGGGGGGAGCGAGACCCAGTACTTC. This translates into CASSDLPGGSETQYF.

This chain connects TRBV6-5 to TRBJ1-5; no definite D call. The ends were cut back, 5 bases at V and 3 bases at J, with 5 bases in the middle. From germline, CDR1 is MNHEY and CDR2 SVGAGI. The CDR3 spans 12 residues. The CDR3 region is CASSQVNQPQHF. The CDR3 DNA sequence: TGTGCCAGCAGTCAGGTCAATCAGCCCCAGCATTTT.

The chain is built from TRBV11-2 and TRBJ1-6; 7 bases fit TRBD1. The germline CDR1 and CDR2 sequences are SGHAT and FQNNGV. The junction had 12 bases not matched to a gene; V was cut back by 4 bases and J by 9 bases. The CDR3 loop spans 16 amino acids. The CDR3 region is CASSSGQAPGGSPLHF. The CDR3 DNA sequence: TGTGCCAGCAGCTCCGGACAGGCCCCTGGGGGTTCACCCCTCCACTTT.

CDR3 in amino acids: CAISEGGQGRGYTF. In DNA, the CDR3 is TGTGCCATCAGTGAGGGGGGACAGGGTAGAGGCTACACCTTC. This chain links TRBV10-3 with TRBJ1-2, with 9 nucleotides matching TRBD1. The CDR3 has 14 amino acids. J lost 8 bases, V lost 2 bases, and 6 bases had no gene match. In germline, CDR1 is ENHRY, CDR2 SYGVKD.

The V gene is TRBV28, the J gene TRBJ2-3, with D tentatively TRBD2 (5 bases). The CDR3 is 12 residues long. The V and J ends lost 2 bases and 5 bases respectively, with 5 bases between them. CDR1 and CDR2 from the germline V gene are MDHEN and SYDVKM. The CDR3 sequence: CASSLEGDTQYF. The CDR3 nucleotides read TGTGCCAGCAGTTTAGAGGGAGATACGCAGTATTTT.

The CDR3 DNA reads TGTGCCAGCAACGTAGGACAGGGGGCTCTGGAAAAACTGTTTTTT. It yields the protein CASNVGQGALEKLFF. V gene TRBV2 combines with J gene TRBJ1-4; 11 bases are a match to TRBD1. The CDR3 is 15 amino acids. Germline assignment: CDR1 SNHLY and CDR2 FYNNEI. V lost 7 bases and J lost 8; bases outside the gene matches: 9.

This clone was detected only a few times. The chain's CDR3 is CASSPIQGQPQHF. The DNA for the CDR3 is TGTGCCAGCAGCCCCATCCAGGGTCAGCCCCAGCATTTT. The chain joins TRBV6-6 to TRBJ1-5; D perhaps matches TRBD1 (5 bases). V was trimmed by 6 bases and J by 6 bases, leaving 12 bases between them. The germline V gene has CDR1 MNHNY and CDR2 SVGAGI (reference sequence). The CDR3 length is 13 residues.

V and J are TRBV15 and TRBJ1-1; D might be TRBD1 (5 bases). The CDR3 length is 13 residues. V shed 6 bases and J shed 1 base, with 9 bases lying between them. Germline lookup yields CDR1 LNHNV and CDR2 YYDKDF (reference sequence). The DNA of the CDR3 is TGTGCCACCAGTCCCAGGGCGAACACTGAAGCTTTCTTT. Translating it yields CATSPRANTEAFF. Using reference TRBV15 and TRBJ1-1 for the parts outside the CDR3, the full variable domain is DAMVIQNPRYQVTQFGKPVTLSCSQTLNHNVMYWYQQKSSQAPKLLFHYYDKDFNNEADTPDNFQSRRPNTSFCFLDIRSPGLGDTAMYLCATSPRANTEAFFGQGTRLTVV.

This clone showed up just a few times. J is TRBJ2-1 and V is TRBV3-1 (or the pseudogene TRBV3-2); D not certain. The CDR3 runs 11 residues. The germline V and J ends were trimmed by 4 bases and 7 bases, with 5 bases remaining between them. The germline CDR1 and CDR2 sequences are LGHDT and YNNKEL (reference sequence). CDR3 in amino acids: CASSLTNEQFF. CDR3 DNA sequence: TGTGCCAGCAGCCTGACTAATGAGCAGTTCTTC.

The V call is TRBV18, the J call TRBJ1-3; D unresolved. CDR1 KGHSH and CDR2 LQKENI come from the germline V gene. CDR3 length: 17 amino acids. Trimming removed 1 base at V and 0 bases at J, with 13 bases between. The CDR3, as DNA: TGTGCCAGCTCACCACATCCTTCTCAGGTCTCTGGAAACACCATATATTTT. Translating it yields CASSPHPSQVSGNTIYF. The full variable domain, completed using reference TRBV18 and TRBJ1-3, is NAGVMQNPRHLVRRRGQEARLRCSPMKGHSHVYWYRQLPEEGLKFMVYLQKENIIDESGMPKERFSAEFPKEGPSILRIQQVVRGDSAAYFCASSPHPSQVSGNTIYFGEGSWLTVV.